This TCR beta chain was sequenced in a study of blood T cell repertoires in COVID-19. The CDR3 length is 13 residues. CDR1 SGHVS and CDR2 FQNEAQ come from the germline V gene. V was trimmed by 3 bases and J by 4 bases, leaving 7 bases between them. Participants in the exposed group had met a COVID-19 case in the 2 weeks before joining the study. Repertoires were generated with immunoSEQ multiplex PCR, while TCRdb's copy carries only in-frame clones and drops some. The sample consists of 330,000 or so clones, around nine tenths of them appearing once. The sequence was collected from a woman in her twenties or thirties who had been exposed to COVID-19. Sequenced input: PBMCs or T cells enriched from blood (not recorded which). The chain combines TRBV7-8 with TRBJ1-5; D unclear. This CDR3 is CASSFSENQPQHF. As DNA, the CDR3 is TGTGCCAGCAGCTTCTCAGAAAATCAGCCCCAGCATTTT.